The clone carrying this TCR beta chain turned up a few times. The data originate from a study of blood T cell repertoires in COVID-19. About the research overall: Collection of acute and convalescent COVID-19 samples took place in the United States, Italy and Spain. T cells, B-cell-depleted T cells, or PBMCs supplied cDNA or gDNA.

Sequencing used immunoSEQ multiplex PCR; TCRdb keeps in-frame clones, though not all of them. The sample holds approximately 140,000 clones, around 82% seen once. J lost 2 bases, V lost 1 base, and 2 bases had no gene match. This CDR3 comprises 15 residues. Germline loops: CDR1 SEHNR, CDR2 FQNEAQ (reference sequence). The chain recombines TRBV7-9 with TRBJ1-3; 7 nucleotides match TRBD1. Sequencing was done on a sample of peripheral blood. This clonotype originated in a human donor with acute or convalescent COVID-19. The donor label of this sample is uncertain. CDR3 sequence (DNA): TGTGCCAGCAGCTTAGGGGGACAGCCTGGAAACACCATATATTTT. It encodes CASSLGGQPGNTIYF.